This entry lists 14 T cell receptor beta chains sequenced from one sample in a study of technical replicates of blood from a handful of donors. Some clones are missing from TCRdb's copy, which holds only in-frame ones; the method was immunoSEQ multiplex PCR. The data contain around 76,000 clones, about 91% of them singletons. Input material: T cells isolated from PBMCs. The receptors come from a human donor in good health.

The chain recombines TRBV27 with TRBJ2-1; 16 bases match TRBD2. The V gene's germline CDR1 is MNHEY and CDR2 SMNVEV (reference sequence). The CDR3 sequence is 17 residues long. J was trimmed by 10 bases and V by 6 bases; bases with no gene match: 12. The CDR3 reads CASSKGLAGGRVGEQFF. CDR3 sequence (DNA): TGTGCCAGCAGCAAGGGACTAGCGGGGGGGCGGGTTGGCGAGCAGTTCTTC.

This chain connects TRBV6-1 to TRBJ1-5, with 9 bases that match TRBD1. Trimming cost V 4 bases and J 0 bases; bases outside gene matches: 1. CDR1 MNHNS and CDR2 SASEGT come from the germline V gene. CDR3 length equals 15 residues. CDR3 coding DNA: TGTGCCAGCAGTGTACAGGGGGCTAGCAATCAGCCCCAGCATTTT. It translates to CASSVQGASNQPQHF.

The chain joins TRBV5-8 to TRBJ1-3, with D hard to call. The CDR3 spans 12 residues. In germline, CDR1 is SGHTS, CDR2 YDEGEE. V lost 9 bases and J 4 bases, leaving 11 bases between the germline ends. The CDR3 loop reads CATLRPGNTIYF. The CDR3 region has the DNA TGTGCCACCCTGAGGCCAGGAAACACCATATATTTT.

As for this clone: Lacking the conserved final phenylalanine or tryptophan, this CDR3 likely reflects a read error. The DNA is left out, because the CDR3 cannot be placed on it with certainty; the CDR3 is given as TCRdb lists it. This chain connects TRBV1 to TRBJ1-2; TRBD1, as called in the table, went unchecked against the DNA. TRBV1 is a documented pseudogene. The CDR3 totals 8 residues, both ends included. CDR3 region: CTSSPWGP.

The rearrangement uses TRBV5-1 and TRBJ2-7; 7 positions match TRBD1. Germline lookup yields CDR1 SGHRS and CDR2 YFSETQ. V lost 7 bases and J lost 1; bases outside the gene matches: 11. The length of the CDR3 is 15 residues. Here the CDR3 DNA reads TGCGCCAGCTATACTGGCGACAGGGTATCCTACGAGCAGTACTTC. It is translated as CASYTGDRVSYEQYF.

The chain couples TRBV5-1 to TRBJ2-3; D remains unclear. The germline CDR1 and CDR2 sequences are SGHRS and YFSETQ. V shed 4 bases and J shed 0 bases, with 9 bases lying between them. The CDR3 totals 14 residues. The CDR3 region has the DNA TGCGCCAGCAGCCCTGGGCTTAGCACAGATACGCAGTATTTT. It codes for CASSPGLSTDTQYF.

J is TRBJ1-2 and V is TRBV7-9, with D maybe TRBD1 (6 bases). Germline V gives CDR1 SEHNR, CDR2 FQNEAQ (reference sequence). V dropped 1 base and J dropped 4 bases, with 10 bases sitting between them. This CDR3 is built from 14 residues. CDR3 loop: CASSLDPQGYGYTF. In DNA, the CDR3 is TGTGCCAGCAGCTTAGACCCACAGGGCTATGGCTACACCTTC.

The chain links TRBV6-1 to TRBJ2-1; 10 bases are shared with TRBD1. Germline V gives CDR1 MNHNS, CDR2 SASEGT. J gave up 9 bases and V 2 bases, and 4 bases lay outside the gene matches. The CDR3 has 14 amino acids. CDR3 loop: CASSEWGQGLEQFF. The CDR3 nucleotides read TGTGCCAGCAGTGAATGGGGACAGGGGCTTGAGCAGTTCTTC.

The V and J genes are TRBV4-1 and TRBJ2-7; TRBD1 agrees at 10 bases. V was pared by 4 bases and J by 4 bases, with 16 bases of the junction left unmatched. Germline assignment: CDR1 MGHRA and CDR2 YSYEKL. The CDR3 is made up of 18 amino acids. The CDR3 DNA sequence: TGCGCCAGCAGCCTCCTATTGATGGTAAGACAGGGGGCTTACGAGCAGTACTTC. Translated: CASSLLLMVRQGAYEQYF.

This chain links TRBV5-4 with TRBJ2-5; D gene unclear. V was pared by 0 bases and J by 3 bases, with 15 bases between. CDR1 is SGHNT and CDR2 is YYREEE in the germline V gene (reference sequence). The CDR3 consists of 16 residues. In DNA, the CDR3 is TGTGCCAGCAGCTTGGCCTTTGAGGAGATAGAAGAGACCCAGTACTTC. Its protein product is CASSLAFEEIEETQYF.

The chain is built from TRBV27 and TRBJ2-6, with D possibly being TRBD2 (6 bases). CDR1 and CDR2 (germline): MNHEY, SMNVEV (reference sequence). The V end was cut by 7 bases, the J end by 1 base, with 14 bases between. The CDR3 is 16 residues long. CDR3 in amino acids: CASMGLILSGANVLTF. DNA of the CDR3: TGTGCCAGCATGGGACTTATTCTATCTGGGGCCAACGTCCTGACTTTC.

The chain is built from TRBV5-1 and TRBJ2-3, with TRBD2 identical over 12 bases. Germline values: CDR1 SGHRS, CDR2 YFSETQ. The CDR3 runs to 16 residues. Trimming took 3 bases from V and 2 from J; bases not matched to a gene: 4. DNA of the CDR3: TGCGCCAGCAGCTCCCTAGCGGGAGGGGCCACAGATACGCAGTATTTT. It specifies CASSSLAGGATDTQYF.

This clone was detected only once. CDR3 amino acids: CASSMRDRGYEQYF. CDR3 nucleotide sequence: TGTGCCAGTAGTATGAGGGACAGGGGTTACGAGCAGTACTTC. The chain recombines TRBV19 with TRBJ2-7; 10 nucleotides line up with TRBD1. Germline assignment: CDR1 LNHDA and CDR2 SQIVND (reference sequence). CDR3 length: 14 residues. V trimming: 3 bases; J trimming: 4 bases; junction bases outside the gene matches: 3.

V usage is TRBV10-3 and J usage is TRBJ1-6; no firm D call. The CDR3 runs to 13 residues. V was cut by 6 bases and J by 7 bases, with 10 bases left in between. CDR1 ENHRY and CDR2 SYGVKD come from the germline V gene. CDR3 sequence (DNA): TGTGCCATCAGAGAGACGGGAAATTCACCCCTCCACTTT. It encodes CAIRETGNSPLHF.